One sample yielded the 25 T cell receptor beta chains listed below, sequenced in a study of CD8+CD57+ T cells in acquired aplastic anemia. The use of genomic DNA as template underpinned the TCR beta VDJ and CDR3 profiling. TCRdb reanalysed the reads using MiXCR and keeps one entry per CDR3 protein. The sample yields under 200,000 distinct CDR3 sequences, roughly 50% seen once. Patients sequenced had flow cytometry evidence of CD8+CD57+ cell expansion. The material sequenced was sorted CD4+, CD8+, or CD8+CD57+ T cells (not recorded which) from PBMCs. Every receptor here comes from a human donor with aplastic anemia.

Ten or more counts support this clonotype. The chain recombines TRBV12-3 or TRBV12-4 with TRBJ2-7; D gene unclear. Trimming removed 3 bases at V and 3 bases at J, with 9 bases between. CDR3 length equals 13 residues. The CDR3 DNA reads TGTGCCAGCAGTTTCCATCCCAGCTACGAGCAGTACTTC. This codes for CASSFHPSYEQYF.

The chain carries TRBV7-8 and TRBJ1-6; the D is unclear. This CDR3 has 15 amino acids. Germline CDR1 reads SGHVS; CDR2 reads FQNEAQ. Between the trimmed V and J ends, which lost 4 bases and 12 bases, there was a span of 19 bases. This chain's CDR3 is CASSSVGVWGGPLHF. The CDR3 coding sequence is TGTGCCAGCAGCTCCGTGGGAGTATGGGGTGGACCCCTCCACTTT.

This clonotype was picked up many times. The chain employs TRBV4-1 and TRBJ1-4, with no clear D. Germline CDR1 reads MGHRA; CDR2 reads YSYEKL. This CDR3 contains 12 residues. V lost 3 bases and J lost 8, with 7 bases in between. CDR3 DNA sequence: TGCGCCAGCAGCCAGACCTGGGAAAAACTGTTTTTT. The encoded protein is CASSQTWEKLFF.

This clonotype occurred many times. The genes are TRBV5-6 and TRBJ1-6; a possible D gene is TRBD1 (6 bases). Per germline, CDR1 SGHDT and CDR2 YYEEEE. V lost 3 bases, J lost 6 bases, and 10 bases lay in between. The CDR3 runs 14 residues. The CDR3 loop is CASSSGTLNSPLHF. DNA for the CDR3: TGTGCCAGCAGCTCCGGGACACTTAATTCACCCCTCCACTTT.

The sample holds a few counts of this clonotype. The chain has TRBV24-1 and TRBJ2-5; D tentatively fits TRBD1 or TRBD2 (5 bases each). This CDR3 is 15 amino acids long. Between the trimmed V and J ends, which lost 7 bases and 1 base, there was a span of 15 bases. The germline CDR1 and CDR2 sequences are KGHDR and SFDVKD. CDR3 nucleotides: TGTGCCACCAGCTCCGGGACGGAGATCCAAGAGACCCAGTACTTC. Translating it yields CATSSGTEIQETQYF.

In this sample, this clonotype turned up many times. The V and J genes are TRBV19 and TRBJ2-1, with D perhaps given as TRBD1 or TRBD2 (6 bases each). Germline CDR1 is LNHDA and CDR2 is SQIVND (reference sequence). CDR3 size: 14 residues. V was pared by 1 base and J by 6 bases, with 10 bases between. The CDR3 nucleotides read TGTGCCAGTAGTATAGGGGGGGCCGGCAATGAGCAGTTCTTC. This gives the protein CASSIGGAGNEQFF.

This clonotype has at least ten counts. The chain has TRBV5-1 and TRBJ2-2, with D perhaps TRBD1 or TRBD2 (5 bases each). The V end lost 0 bases, the J end lost 7 bases, and 22 bases lay between the germline ends. The CDR3 totals 18 residues. CDR1 SGHRS and CDR2 YFSETQ come from the germline V gene. CDR3 in DNA: TGCGCCAGCAGCTTGGGATTAGCGACGGGGACGAGGGGCGGGGAGCTGTTTTTT. Residues: CASSLGLATGTRGGELFF.

Note on this clonotype: This may arise from a read error, as a much more abundant clone is one base away. The V gene is TRBV11-3, the J gene TRBJ2-1; D possibly corresponds to TRBD1 (5 bases). Germline V gene lookup returns CDR1 SGHNT and CDR2 YENEEA. The CDR3 runs 14 residues. CDR3 loop: CASSLLGRENDQFF. The CDR3 bases are TGTGCCAGCAGCTTATTGGGCAGGGAAAATGATCAGTTCTTC.

This clonotype appeared once. J is TRBJ2-1 and V is TRBV20-1, with D uncertain. V lost 3 bases, J lost 2 bases, and 8 bases lay in between. This CDR3 is built from 13 residues. CDR1 is DFQATT, CDR2 SNEGSKA, per germline (reference sequence). CDR3 sequence reads: CSARTLTYNEQFF. DNA of the CDR3: TGCAGTGCTAGGACACTCACCTACAATGAGCAGTTCTTC.

The chain uses TRBV5-1 and TRBJ1-2; D possibly corresponds to TRBD1 (5 bases). There are 14 residues in the CDR3. Germline values: CDR1 SGHRS, CDR2 YFSETQ. V lost 3 bases and J lost 0, with 9 bases in between. CDR3 nucleotide sequence: TGCGCCAGCAGCTCCGACAGCACTAACTATGGCTACACCTTC. Its translation is CASSSDSTNYGYTF.

This clonotype was seen many times. The gene calls are TRBV7-2 and TRBJ1-3; D gene ambiguous. The germline V gene encodes CDR1 SGHTA and CDR2 FQGNSA. CDR3 size: 15 residues. Trimming shortened V by 5 bases and J by 0 bases, and 11 bases separated the two germline ends. The CDR3 is CASSPPGSSGNTIYF. The CDR3, as DNA: TGTGCCAGCAGCCCCCCAGGAAGCTCTGGAAACACCATATATTTT.

The chain has TRBV15 and TRBJ2-1; D possibly corresponds to TRBD2 (5 bases). Germline V gives CDR1 LNHNV, CDR2 YYDKDF (reference sequence). V lost 3 bases and J 5 bases, leaving 17 bases between the germline ends. CDR3 length equals 16 residues. The CDR3 nucleotides are TGTGCCACCAGCAGCCCTACCGACTGGGGAGACAATGAGCAGTTCTTC. It codes for CATSSPTDWGDNEQFF.

The rearrangement uses TRBV5-1 and TRBJ2-5; 10 bases match TRBD2. With V trimmed by 7 bases and J by 4 bases, 13 bases remained unmatched. The CDR3 is 16 residues long. CDR1 is SGHRS, CDR2 YFSETQ, per germline. CDR3 sequence reads: CASSPTSGNPRETQYF. For the CDR3, the DNA is TGCGCCAGCTCTCCCACTAGCGGGAACCCGAGAGAGACCCAGTACTTC.

This clonotype was observed many times. This chain connects TRBV2 to TRBJ2-7, with D perhaps assigned TRBD1 or TRBD2 (5 bases each). The CDR3 length is 13 residues. Germline CDR1 is SNHLY and CDR2 is FYNNEI. V lost 5 bases and J 2 bases, leaving 10 bases between the germline ends. CDR3 protein: CASSREGAYEQYF. CDR3 sequence (DNA): TGTGCCAGCAGTCGGGAAGGGGCCTACGAGCAGTACTTC.

This chain uses TRBV15 with TRBJ2-7; 9 bases line up with TRBD1. The germline V gene encodes CDR1 LNHNV and CDR2 YYDKDF (reference sequence). The V and J ends lost 4 bases and 4 bases, in that order; junction bases with no gene match: 5. The CDR3 is 14 residues long. In DNA, the CDR3 is TGTGCCACCAGCACCGACAGGGGGGTATACGAGCAGTACTTC. Residues: CATSTDRGVYEQYF.

This clonotype has more than one count but fewer than ten. The chain carries TRBV6-5 and TRBJ1-6, with D possibly being TRBD1 (6 bases). Germline V gene lookup returns CDR1 MNHEY and CDR2 SVGAGI. The CDR3 contains 16 residues. The V and J ends lost 4 bases and 7 bases respectively, with 17 bases between them. CDR3 amino acids: CASSSAGGARNSPLHF. CDR3 DNA: TGTGCCAGCAGTTCCGCCGGGGGGGCAAGGAATTCACCCCTCCACTTT.

This sequence joins TRBV20-1 and TRBJ2-7; possibly TRBD1 for D (6 bases). V was trimmed by 2 bases and J by 0 bases, leaving 14 bases between them. The CDR3 consists of 15 residues. Germline V gene lookup returns CDR1 DFQATT and CDR2 SNEGSKA (reference sequence). The CDR3 loop is CSARRDILNSYEQYF. The CDR3 bases are TGCAGTGCTAGACGGGACATCCTCAACTCCTACGAGCAGTACTTC.

This clonotype was counted many times. The chain joins TRBV24-1 to TRBJ2-1; 9 bases are shared with TRBD1. V lost 4 bases to trimming and J lost 8 bases; unmatched junction nucleotides: 8. Germline V gene data show CDR1 as KGHDR and CDR2 as SFDVKD. The CDR3 is made up of 15 amino acids. The CDR3 sequence is CATSEGTGWGDEQFF. DNA of the CDR3: TGTGCCACCAGTGAGGGGACAGGGTGGGGCGATGAGCAGTTCTTC.

At least ten counts were recorded for this clonotype. V is TRBV6-1 and J is TRBJ1-1, with 7 bases identical to TRBD1. The CDR3 length is 12 residues. The V and J ends lost 6 bases and 10 bases, in that order; junction bases with no gene match: 8. Germline CDR1 and CDR2: MNHNS and SASEGT. The CDR3 sequence is CASSRDRDLAFF. DNA for the CDR3: TGTGCCAGCAGCCGCGACAGGGATCTAGCTTTCTTT.

The sample holds a few counts of this clonotype. The gene calls are TRBV2 and TRBJ2-7; D is uncertain. V lost 4 bases and J lost 3, with 10 bases in between. Germline values: CDR1 SNHLY, CDR2 FYNNEI. The CDR3 length is 13 residues. The CDR3 spells CASSGHAIYEQYF. CDR3 sequence (DNA): TGTGCCAGCAGTGGACACGCGATCTACGAGCAGTACTTC.

Concerning this clonotype: A junction end diverges from the germline sequence, so it may reflect a read error. The CDR3 here is CASRRARETQYF. The CDR3 DNA follows: TGTGCTAGCAGGAGGGCCAGGGAGACCCAGTACTTC. V usage is TRBV7-7 and J usage is TRBJ2-5; a possible D gene is TRBD2 (6 bases). CDR1 is SSHAT and CDR2 is FNYEAQ in the germline V gene (reference sequence). This CDR3 is 12 amino acids long.

The chain combines TRBV10-3 with TRBJ2-7; TRBD1 is a possible D gene (5 bases). Looked up from germline, CDR1 is ENHRY and CDR2 is SYGVKD. This CDR3 has 12 residues. Trimming shortened V by 10 bases and J by 6 bases, and 16 bases separated the two germline ends. CDR3 DNA: TGTGCCAGCAGCCCTACAGGAATCGAGCAGTACTTC. Translated, it gives CASSPTGIEQYF.

Regarding this clonotype: A read error may explain this, as a much larger clone is one base away. The chain employs TRBV5-1 and TRBJ2-7, with D perhaps TRBD1 (6 bases). This CDR3 is 14 amino acids long. Germline lookup yields CDR1 SGHRS and CDR2 YFSETQ. Here the CDR3 DNA reads TGCGCCAGCAGCTTGGGCCCACAGGGCTACGGGCAGTACTTC. Translated: CASSLGPQGYGQYF.

The V call is TRBV9, the J call TRBJ2-5, with TRBD1 matching 7 bases. Looked up from germline, CDR1 is SGDLS and CDR2 is YYNGEE. V shed 0 bases and J 4 bases; nucleotides not matched to a gene: 6. The CDR3 has 15 residues. The CDR3: CASSVGRGISETQYF. CDR3 in DNA: TGTGCCAGCAGCGTAGGCAGGGGGATATCAGAGACCCAGTACTTC.

The chain recombines TRBV27 with TRBJ1-2, with 8 bases matching TRBD1. Looked up from germline, CDR1 is MNHEY and CDR2 is SMNVEV (reference sequence). Losses at the gene ends were 4 bases for V and 6 bases for J; bases not matched to a gene: 10. This CDR3 spans 15 amino acids. CDR3 in DNA: TGTGCCAGCAGTTATCGACAGGGGAGTCAGAATGGCTACACCTTC. Translated: CASSYRQGSQNGYTF.